This T cell receptor (beta chain) was found in a study of blood T cells in healthy people across ages. Overall study findings and caveats: Diversity estimates drawn from one million T cells were deemed underestimates. Across the age range, TCR beta diversity per million T cells fell in a roughly linear way.

PBMCs were isolated at a quantity of at least 7 million per sample. V shed 4 bases and J 6 bases; nucleotides not matched to a gene: 9. The germline CDR1 and CDR2 sequences are LGHNA and YNFKEQ. CDR3 size: 15 residues. Through a sample-barcoded 5' primer and a J-beta primer mix, a second PCR was run for about 7 to 12 cycles. One entry per CDR3 protein results from TCRdb running MiXCR on the 5' RACE reads. There are some 1,800,000 distinct CDR3 sequences in the sample; roughly two fifths occur only once, and roughly 23% lies in the top ten. This clonotype was recorded a few times. Its antigen remains unknown.

The genes are TRBV4-2 and TRBJ1-2, with 9 bases matching TRBD1. The TCR sequence derives from a human donor in good health. The specimen was blood. In DNA, the CDR3 is TGTGCCAGCAGCCCCCGGACAGGGGTGAGCGATGGCTACACCTTC. This translates into CASSPRTGVSDGYTF.